A single sample gave rise to the 26 T cell receptor beta chains below, sequenced in a study of T cell responses to AZD1222 COVID-19 vaccine. The method was immunoSEQ multiplex PCR; TCRdb's version includes in-frame clones alone and lacks a portion of them. This table holds approximately 18,000 clones, about 80% found once. The specimen was peripheral blood, collected 28 days after the second AZD1222 dose. The receptors here all came from an adult who received the AZD1222 COVID-19 vaccine.

The V call is TRBV5-5, the J call TRBJ1-1, with D perhaps matching TRBD1 (5 bases). The ends were cut back, 3 bases at V and 1 base at J, with 10 bases in the middle. This CDR3 is 14 amino acids long. CDR1 and CDR2 from the germline V gene are SGHKS and YYEKEE (reference sequence). The CDR3 spells CASSSYGANTEAFF. DNA of the CDR3: TGTGCCAGCAGCTCCTACGGGGCGAACACTGAAGCTTTCTTT.

This chain uses TRBV14 with TRBJ1-3; D gene uncertain. The germline gives CDR1 SGHDN, CDR2 FVKESK. The V end was cut by 1 base, the J end by 3 bases, with 4 bases between. This CDR3 has 13 residues. The CDR3 spells CASSQVGGNTIYF. For the CDR3, the DNA is TGTGCCAGCAGCCAAGTGGGTGGAAACACCATATATTTT.

The V gene is TRBV5-8, the J gene TRBJ1-1; D not certain. CDR1 SGHTS and CDR2 YDEGEE come from the germline V gene. Between the trimmed V and J ends, which lost 0 bases and 4 bases, there was a span of 13 bases. This CDR3 region has 15 residues. CDR3 region: CASSLDVGGGTEAFF. The CDR3 region has the DNA TGTGCCAGCAGCTTGGACGTGGGAGGAGGCACTGAAGCTTTCTTT.

The chain is built from TRBV12-3 or TRBV12-4 and TRBJ2-7; D not certain. This CDR3 has 13 residues. Trimming removed 0 bases from V and 5 bases from J, with 8 bases in between. The CDR3 DNA is TGTGCCAGCAGTTTAGCCGGGCTGAACGAGCAGTACTTC. Amino acid sequence: CASSLAGLNEQYF.

This rearrangement joins TRBV7-3 to TRBJ2-3; TRBD2 is a possible D gene (7 bases). Germline V gene data show CDR1 as SGHTA and CDR2 as FQGTGA. There are 15 residues in the CDR3. V was pared by 4 bases and J by 5 bases, with 16 bases between. The CDR3 coding sequence is TGTGCCAGCAGCTCAGGGGCGGGGGAGGTAGATACGCAGTATTTT. This encodes CASSSGAGEVDTQYF.

This chain uses TRBV28 with TRBJ2-5; 8 nucleotides match TRBD1. CDR1 and CDR2 (germline): MDHEN, SYDVKM. The CDR3 has 14 residues. V shed 8 bases and J 2 bases; nucleotides not matched to a gene: 7. CDR3 in DNA: TGTGCCAGCTGGACAGGGTCGGTTCAAGAGACCCAGTACTTC. Translating gives CASWTGSVQETQYF.

This clone was seen only once. V usage is TRBV11-2 and J usage is TRBJ1-6; 9 nucleotides line up with TRBD1. From germline, CDR1 is SGHAT and CDR2 FQNNGV. The CDR3 runs to 14 residues. Unmatched junction bases numbered 2, after V lost 6 bases and J lost 5 bases. As DNA, the CDR3 is TGTGCCAGCAGACAGGGGGCGGATAATTCACCCCTCCACTTT. This sequence encodes CASRQGADNSPLHF.

This chain joins TRBV2 and TRBJ2-7; TRBD2 matches at 14 bases. This CDR3 region has 13 residues. V shed 10 bases, J shed 7 bases, and the junction held 6 bases outside the gene matches. Germline V gene sequence: CDR1 SNHLY, CDR2 FYNNEI. CDR3 nucleotide sequence: TGTGCCACCCGACTAGCGGGGGGGGAGGAGCAGTACTTC. The encoded protein is CATRLAGGEEQYF.

This chain uses TRBV21-1 with TRBJ2-1; the D call TRBD2 from the table was never checked on the DNA. TRBV21-1 is recorded as a pseudogene. This CDR3 region has 16 residues. CDR3 sequence (DNA): TGTGCCAGCAGCAAGGCCCTAGCGGGGGGCTTCAATGAGCAGTTCTTC. This translates into CASSKALAGGFNEQFF.

This clone was seen a handful of times. The rearrangement uses TRBV20-1 and TRBJ1-2; D is uncertain. Per germline, CDR1 DFQATT and CDR2 SNEGSKA (reference sequence). The CDR3 length is 11 residues. V was pared by 5 bases and J by 2 bases, with 6 bases between. This CDR3 is CSAPTNYGYTF. CDR3 DNA sequence: TGCAGTGCTCCTACCAACTATGGCTACACCTTC.

This clone was picked up a small number of times. The chain is built from TRBV18 and TRBJ1-4; weak D call: TRBD1 (6 bases). The length of the CDR3 is 16 residues. Looked up from germline, CDR1 is KGHSH and CDR2 is LQKENI. The V end was cut by 3 bases, the J end by 0 bases, with 11 bases between. CDR3 residues: CASSPVWDTTNEKLFF. Here the CDR3 DNA reads TGTGCCAGCTCACCTGTCTGGGACACAACTAATGAAAAACTGTTTTTT.

The rearrangement links TRBV7-2 to TRBJ1-6; D is uncertain. Trimming stripped 4 bases from V and 3 bases from J, with 10 bases between. In germline, CDR1 is SGHTA, CDR2 FQGNSA. This CDR3 has 15 residues. The CDR3 is CASSSRRYYNSPLHF. Written as DNA, the CDR3 is TGTGCCAGCAGCTCGAGACGGTACTATAATTCACCCCTCCACTTT.

This sequence joins TRBV24-1 and TRBJ2-1; no clear D. The CDR3 length is 14 residues. V was cut by 1 base and J by 5 bases, with 8 bases left in between. Per the germline V gene, CDR1 is KGHDR and CDR2 is SFDVKD. The CDR3 nucleotides read TGTGCCACCAGTGATTTAGGTGGAAACAATGAGCAGTTCTTC. It codes for CATSDLGGNNEQFF.

This chain connects TRBV7-8 to TRBJ2-1; 8 nucleotides match TRBD1. V lost 2 bases and J lost 6; bases outside the gene matches: 6. The CDR3 runs 15 residues. Germline V CDR1 and CDR2: SGHVS, FQNEAQ. In DNA, the CDR3 is TGTGCCAGCAGCTTACAGGGGGCAAAGAGCAATGAGCAGTTCTTC. It specifies CASSLQGAKSNEQFF.

By proportion, this clone is large. The chain couples TRBV3-1 (or the pseudogene TRBV3-2) to TRBJ2-7; D remains ambiguous. Germline CDR1 reads LGHDT; CDR2 reads YNNKEL (reference sequence). There are 11 residues in the CDR3. V was shortened by 4 bases and J by 2 bases, with 3 bases between the two germline ends. The CDR3 DNA reads as TGTGCCAGCAGCCGTACCTACGAGCAGTACTTC. Amino acids: CASSRTYEQYF.

The J gene is TRBJ2-1, the V gene TRBV9; TRBD1 or TRBD2 may be the D gene (6 bases each). Between the trimmed V and J ends, which lost 6 bases and 5 bases, there was a span of 15 bases. Germline V gene lookup returns CDR1 SGDLS and CDR2 YYNGEE. This CDR3 contains 14 residues. The CDR3 nucleotides are TGTGCCAGCAACCTACAGGGCGGGGACAATGAGCAGTTCTTC. Encoded protein: CASNLQGGDNEQFF.

This sequence joins TRBV3-1 (or the pseudogene TRBV3-2) and TRBJ1-1, with D perhaps matching TRBD1 (5 bases). The CDR3 spans 14 residues. Germline assignment: CDR1 LGHDT and CDR2 YNNKEL (reference sequence). Trimming took off 0 bases at V and 7 bases at J, with 12 bases between the two ends. The CDR3, as DNA: TGTGCCAGCAGCCAAGAGGCGGGGGTAATTGAAGCTTTCTTT. Translated, it gives CASSQEAGVIEAFF.

This CDR3 is CASSQGLDYGYTF. The CDR3 DNA follows: TGTGCCAGCTCACAGGGACTGGACTATGGCTACACCTTC. J is TRBJ1-2 and V is TRBV12-3 or TRBV12-4; D possibly corresponds to TRBD1 (6 bases). V was pared by 8 bases and J by 3 bases, with 13 bases between. This CDR3 spans 13 amino acids.

The chain uses TRBV28 and TRBJ2-7; 8 bases are shared with TRBD1. The CDR3 runs 11 residues. Looked up from germline, CDR1 is MDHEN and CDR2 is SYDVKM. V shed 9 bases, J shed 3 bases, and the junction held 1 base outside the gene matches. CDR3 sequence (DNA): TGTGCCAGTGGACAGGGCTACGAGCAGTACTTC. Protein sequence: CASGQGYEQYF. Variable domain in full (rest from reference TRBV28 and TRBJ2-7): DVKVTQSSRYLVKRTGEKVFLECVQDMDHENMFWYRQDPGLGLRLIYFSYDVKMKEKGDIPEGYSVSREKKERFSLILESASTNQTSMYLCASGQGYEQYFGPGTRLTVT.

V and J are TRBV2 and TRBJ2-3; D uncertain. The V end lost 7 bases, the J end lost 6 bases, and 11 bases lay between the germline ends. This CDR3 is built from 12 residues. Germline V lookup: CDR1 SNHLY, CDR2 FYNNEI. The CDR3 DNA reads as TGTGCCAGCACCCCTGGGTCCGATACGCAGTATTTT. This encodes CASTPGSDTQYF.

The chain uses TRBV7-8 and TRBJ2-7; TRBD2 might be the D (5 bases). Trimming removed 7 bases from V and 6 bases from J, with 13 bases in between. This CDR3 contains 12 residues. The germline gives CDR1 SGHVS, CDR2 FQNEAQ. The CDR3 sequence is CASTGRRGEQYF. The CDR3, as DNA: TGTGCCAGCACCGGTCGACGGGGCGAGCAGTACTTC.

The chain has TRBV4-1 and TRBJ2-3; no definite D call. V lost 1 base and J lost 9, with 17 bases in between. The CDR3 contains 15 residues. Germline loops: CDR1 MGHRA, CDR2 YSYEKL. CDR3 coding DNA: TGCGCCAGCAGCCAAGGCGTCGGCCCAACATCAACGCAGTATTTT. It specifies CASSQGVGPTSTQYF.

The rearrangement links TRBV4-3 to TRBJ2-1; 12 bases map to TRBD2. The CDR3 sequence is 14 residues long. The germline V gene encodes CDR1 LGHNA and CDR2 YSLEER. V shed 3 bases and J 7 bases; nucleotides not matched to a gene: 1. In nucleotides, the CDR3 is TGCGCCAGCAGCCACGGACTAGCGGGGAATGAGCAGTTCTTC. Residues: CASSHGLAGNEQFF.

V is TRBV7-2 and J is TRBJ1-6, with D perhaps TRBD1 (6 bases). Germline V gene data show CDR1 as SGHTA and CDR2 as FQGNSA. The CDR3 spans 15 residues. The V gene lost 5 bases and the J gene lost 7 bases, with 15 bases spanning the gap. This chain's CDR3 is CASSPLPGQNSPLHF. In DNA form, the CDR3 reads TGTGCCAGCAGCCCACTCCCGGGACAAAATTCACCCCTCCACTTT.

The gene calls are TRBV5-1 and TRBJ2-7; D remains unclear. Germline V CDR1 and CDR2: SGHRS, YFSETQ. Deletions cut 0 bases from V and 4 bases from J, with 17 bases between. The CDR3 consists of 16 residues. The CDR3 DNA is TGCGCCAGCAGCTTGGAGGGCGGTGGGAATGAGTACGAGCAGTACTTC. Amino acids: CASSLEGGGNEYEQYF.

The gene calls are TRBV3-1 (or the pseudogene TRBV3-2) and TRBJ1-1; D uncertain. Germline assignment: CDR1 LGHDT and CDR2 YNNKEL (reference sequence). The CDR3 totals 15 residues. Trimming removed 1 base at V and 2 bases at J, with 11 bases between. CDR3 region: CASSQGSQLNTEAFF. Written as DNA, the CDR3 is TGTGCCAGCAGCCAAGGATCACAGCTAAACACTGAAGCTTTCTTT.